Described below is a single TCR beta chain sequence and its context. The data were obtained in a study of blood T cell repertoires in COVID-19. Turning to the study itself: Some COVID-19 samples were acute and others convalescent; all came from the United States, Italy and Spain. In each case, the material was cDNA or gDNA derived from T cells, B-cell-depleted T cells, or PBMCs.

Authors' processing steps: Reference gene primer amplification yielded estimated nucleated cell counts. Sequencing was performed with immunoSEQ multiplex PCR; in TCRdb, only in-frame clones are kept and a portion is missing. The V and J calls and clone size were taken over from that table, and D and trimming were inferred from the DNA. The sample records over 130,000 clones, 84% being singletons. The CDR3 is 16 amino acids. CDR1 and CDR2 (germline): SGDLS, YYNGEE. With 3 bases clipped from V and 3 bases from J, the junction kept 9 bases outside the gene matches. The sequenced material came from peripheral blood. The V gene is TRBV9, the J gene TRBJ2-1; 7 nucleotides align to TRBD2. The sequence derives from a man between 70 and 80 years old with acute or convalescent COVID-19. The CDR3 loop is CASSEAGGGGYNEQFF. In nucleotides, the CDR3 is TGTGCCAGCAGCGAGGCGGGTGGCGGGGGCTACAATGAGCAGTTCTTC.